This T cell receptor beta chain was profiled in a study of T cell responses to AZD1222 COVID-19 vaccine. Study-wide results and limits: Repertoires were sampled only after the peak T cell response.

J gave up 0 bases and V 0 bases, and 11 bases lay outside the gene matches. Germline CDR1 reads GTSNPN; CDR2 reads SVGIG (reference sequence). CDR3 size: 18 residues. A note on this clone: Its target is not known.

Sequenced by immunoSEQ multiplex PCR; TCRdb stores in-frame clones only, minus some. This table has 120,000 to 150,000 clones, just over 90% appearing once. The chain employs TRBV30 and TRBJ1-5, with 7 positions matching TRBD1. This sample comprised peripheral blood, obtained on day 0 of MenACWY control vaccination. The source is an adult in good health. The CDR3 is CAWSVNRGISYSNQPQHF. For the CDR3, the DNA is TGTGCCTGGAGTGTAAACAGGGGAATCTCTTATAGCAATCAGCCCCAGCATTTT.